This T cell receptor beta chain originates from a study of CD8 T cells in ankylosing spondylitis. Findings and limits, study-wide: With a CD8+ phenotype, disease-linked clones were relatively rare in peripheral blood. Reportedly, matched ankylosing spondylitis synovial fluid was significantly enriched for disease-linked clones. Several highly homologous variants made up a TCR beta motif, and this motif appeared characteristic of ankylosing spondylitis blood.

For TCR beta, libraries came from quantitative 5'-RACE with molecular barcodes. MiXCR, applied by TCRdb to the 5' RACE reads, yields one record per CDR3 protein. The sample contains some 63,000 distinct CDR3 sequences, roughly 6.1% of which appear only once. With respect to this clonotype: Antigen specificity is unknown.

Germline loops: CDR1 SGHAT, CDR2 FQNNGV. The germline V and J ends were trimmed by 8 bases and 0 bases, with 10 bases remaining between them. This CDR3 is built from 14 residues. This chain joins TRBV11-2 and TRBJ1-4; D is ambiguous. This TCR derives from a male donor with ankylosing spondylitis. The sequenced material came from synovial fluid, either unsorted or a sorted T cell fraction (not recorded which). This chain's CDR3 is CASGASSTNEKLFF. The CDR3 coding sequence is TGTGCCAGCGGCGCCAGCTCAACTAATGAAAAACTGTTTTTT.